This entry features one T cell receptor (beta chain) sequence. The sample originates from a study of Graves' ophthalmopathy and Graves' hyperthyroidism. PBMCs were isolated by Ficoll-Paque density gradient centrifugation, using around 10 ml of fresh peripheral blood as the starting material. The authors amplified TCR beta CDR3 regions, and they did so from RNA transcripts for repertoire sequencing. Amplification began with first-round RT-PCR using HTBI primers, then second-round multiplex PCR was performed. TCRdb reanalysed the multiplex PCR reads using MiXCR and keeps one entry per CDR3 protein. This sample has 740,000 or so distinct CDR3 sequences, with roughly two fifths found just once. Deletions cut 0 bases from V and 11 bases from J, with 10 bases between. CDR1 is LNHNV and CDR2 is YYDKDF in the germline V gene (reference sequence). This CDR3 comprises 12 residues.

This receptor was obtained from an adult man with Graves' ophthalmopathy. Sequenced sample: peripheral blood. The gene calls are TRBV15 and TRBJ1-2; D is unclear. The CDR3 loop is CATSRDRAGYTF. CDR3 DNA: TGTGCCACCAGCAGAGATCGGGCAGGATACACCTTC.